The 10 T cell receptor beta chains given below trace back to one sample, sequenced in a study of T cell repertoires in cytomegalovirus infection. Each CDR3 protein gets one entry after TCRdb re-called the reads with MiXCR. The table includes around 170,000 distinct CDR3 sequences, approximately 15% detected once. Material for sequencing was PBMCs. The source is a human donor in good health (CMV status not recorded). Some clones in this sample may be carry-over from other donors' samples.

J is TRBJ2-1 and V is TRBV28; tentative D call: TRBD1 (6 bases). Trimming pared 3 bases from V and 4 bases from J, leaving 10 bases between. Per the germline V gene, CDR1 is MDHEN and CDR2 is SYDVKM. CDR3 length: 14 residues. The DNA for the CDR3 is TGTGCCAGCAGTTTCCCCACAGGGTACAATGAGCAGTTCTTC. It is translated as CASSFPTGYNEQFF.

The chain carries TRBV10-3 and TRBJ1-4; TRBD1 is a possible D gene (5 bases). V lost 0 bases and J lost 7, with 12 bases in between. CDR1 and CDR2 from the germline V gene are ENHRY and SYGVKD. This CDR3 has 15 residues. CDR3: CAISESNVRGEKLFF. CDR3 DNA sequence: TGTGCCATCAGTGAGTCCAACGTTAGGGGTGAAAAACTGTTTTTT.

This clonotype was seen ten or more times. The V and J genes are TRBV18 and TRBJ2-5; TRBD1 or TRBD2 may be the D gene (5 bases each). In germline, CDR1 is KGHSH, CDR2 LQKENI. Trimming left V 2 bases short and J 5 bases short, with 15 bases between. This CDR3 region has 15 residues. CDR3 sequence reads: CASSPTGPVVETQYF. The CDR3 DNA sequence: TGTGCCAGCTCACCAACGGGACCGGTCGTCGAGACCCAGTACTTC.

In its sample, this clonotype was seen a few times. This chain joins TRBV2 and TRBJ1-5; D gene unclear. V was clipped by 11 bases and J by 5 bases, with 16 bases between them. This CDR3 has 13 amino acids. Germline CDR1 is SNHLY and CDR2 is FYNNEI. The CDR3 sequence is CAVKRERDQPQHF. Written as DNA, the CDR3 is TGTGCCGTGAAGAGGGAGAGGGATCAGCCCCAGCATTTT.

Ten or more counts support this clonotype. The chain uses TRBV7-2 and TRBJ2-5; 10 nucleotides align to TRBD2. CDR1 and CDR2 (germline): SGHTA, FQGNSA. V lost 5 bases, J lost 4 bases, and 4 bases stayed unmatched. The CDR3 contains 14 residues. CDR3 DNA: TGTGCCAGCAGCCCTAGACTAGCGGGAGAGACCCAGTACTTC. The encoded protein is CASSPRLAGETQYF.

This clonotype was seen only a few times. The chain uses TRBV25-1 and TRBJ1-2; no clear D gene. Trimming shortened V by 3 bases and J by 5 bases, and 13 bases separated the two germline ends. Germline CDR1 MGHDK, CDR2 SYGVNS. The CDR3 sequence is 14 residues long. CDR3 loop: CASSDPFARYGYTF. The CDR3 DNA sequence: TGTGCCAGCAGTGACCCGTTCGCCCGATATGGCTACACCTTC.

This clonotype was seen repeatedly, ten times or more. The gene calls are TRBV7-2 and TRBJ2-2; 9 positions agree with TRBD2. CDR1 and CDR2 (germline): SGHTA, FQGNSA. The CDR3 contains 15 residues. V shed 5 bases, J shed 7 bases, and the junction held 8 bases outside the gene matches. The CDR3 DNA follows: TGTGCCAGCAGCCCAGAGGGACTAGCCGGCGGGGAGCTGTTTTTT. This codes for CASSPEGLAGGELFF.

The rearrangement uses TRBV24-1 and TRBJ2-3, with 13 bases fitting TRBD2. Germline CDR1 KGHDR, CDR2 SFDVKD. The trim removed 4 bases at V and 4 bases at J, leaving 7 bases unmatched. The CDR3 spans 17 residues. CDR3 in DNA: TGTGCCACCAGTGACCCTGGACTAGCGGGAGTGGCAGATACGCAGTATTTT. Translation gives CATSDPGLAGVADTQYF.

This clonotype was counted a few times. CDR3 loop: CASSQAMNTEAFF. DNA of the CDR3: TGTGCCAGCAGCCAGGCCATGAACACTGAAGCTTTCTTT. The chain couples TRBV3-1 to TRBJ1-1; D call uncertain. Germline-derived CDR1 and CDR2 are LGHDT and YNNKEL (reference sequence). This CDR3 contains 13 residues. V was cut by 3 bases and J by 0 bases, with 5 bases left in between.

V gene TRBV7-9 combines with J gene TRBJ1-2, with D tentatively TRBD1 (6 bases). Germline loops: CDR1 SEHNR, CDR2 FQNEAQ (reference sequence). This CDR3 has 15 residues. Trimming stripped 6 bases from V and 0 bases from J, with 14 bases between. This CDR3 reads CASSSSDSPNYGYTF. The CDR3 coding sequence is TGTGCCAGCAGTTCCTCGGACAGCCCTAACTATGGCTACACCTTC.